This T cell receptor (beta chain) was observed in a study of regulatory T cells in long-lasting Graves disease. General study results and limits: TRBV28, TRBJ1-2 and TRBJ2-5 emerged as the favored segments in persistent disease. The work looked only at peripheral blood and did not look at thyroid tissue.

J was trimmed by 1 base and V by 7 bases; bases with no gene match: 6. The germline V gene has CDR1 MDHEN and CDR2 SYDVKM. This CDR3 has 15 amino acids. CDR3 regions were amplified by Arm-PCR using iRepertoire HTBI primers to build TCR beta libraries. TCRdb reanalysed the multiplex PCR reads using MiXCR and keeps one entry per CDR3 protein. This sample has about 300,000 distinct CDR3 sequences; around 20% occur once, and the top ten carry 45% to 70%. Comments on this clonotype: The antigen remains undetermined.

Time point denoted: persistent/refractory GD, antithyroid drugs over 5 years with positive TRAb. Following extraction of RNA from PBMCs, that RNA was used to make the TCR library. The rearrangement joins TRBV28 to TRBJ2-5; 10 bases match TRBD2. The TCR sequence derives from a female donor with Graves disease. The sample here was peripheral blood mononuclear cells (PBMCs), taken when the disease was refractory, from a patient treated with antithyroid drugs. The CDR3: CASISSGSPQETQYF. Written as DNA, the CDR3 is TGTGCCAGCATATCTAGCGGGAGTCCCCAAGAGACCCAGTACTTC.